These 29 T cell receptor beta chains share one sample of origin, sequenced in a study of blood T cell repertoires in COVID-19. This table comes from immunoSEQ multiplex PCR, and its TCRdb copy is limited to in-frame clones, with some not included. The table has 100,000 to 120,000 clones, about 80% seen once. Specimen: peripheral blood. The source of these receptors is a woman at least 80 years old with acute or convalescent COVID-19.

The chain uses TRBV5-1 and TRBJ2-5; 7 bases line up with TRBD2. Losses at the gene ends were 1 base for V and 10 bases for J; bases not matched to a gene: 7. Germline values: CDR1 SGHRS, CDR2 YFSETQ. CDR3 size: 13 residues. The CDR3 reads CASSLWGREDQYF. The DNA of the CDR3 is TGCGCCAGCAGCTTGTGGGGGAGGGAAGACCAGTACTTC.

J is TRBJ2-5 and V is TRBV5-6; the D is unclear. CDR1 SGHDT and CDR2 YYEEEE come from the germline V gene. Trimming shortened V by 1 base and J by 2 bases, and 6 bases separated the two germline ends. The CDR3 is made up of 13 amino acids. CDR3 sequence reads: CASSLYRQETQYF. DNA of the CDR3: TGTGCCAGCAGCTTGTACAGACAAGAGACCCAGTACTTC.

J is TRBJ2-1 and V is TRBV7-2; 7 nucleotides line up with TRBD1. Trimming cost V 11 bases and J 0 bases; bases outside gene matches: 7. This CDR3 has 14 amino acids. Germline-derived CDR1 and CDR2 are SGHTA and FQGNSA. CDR3 region: CAGNRGFSYNEQFF. The DNA for the CDR3 is TGTGCCGGAAACAGGGGATTCTCCTACAATGAGCAGTTCTTC.

This clone was observed a few times. The rearrangement uses TRBV27 and TRBJ1-2; D gene ambiguous. V was cut by 2 bases and J by 1 base, with 5 bases left in between. Germline V gene lookup returns CDR1 MNHEY and CDR2 SMNVEV (reference sequence). This CDR3 spans 13 amino acids. CDR3 in amino acids: CASSLTFNYGYTF. CDR3 coding DNA: TGTGCCAGCAGTTTAACATTTAACTATGGCTACACCTTC.

This clone was picked up a small number of times. The chain links TRBV5-1 to TRBJ2-2; 12 positions agree with TRBD2. Germline lookup yields CDR1 SGHRS and CDR2 YFSETQ. V was clipped by 4 bases and J by 6 bases; unmatched bases: 10. The CDR3 is 17 amino acids. In DNA, the CDR3 is TGCGCCAGCAGCCACTTACTAGCGGGAGGTGTCGCCGGGGAGCTGTTTTTT. Translating it yields CASSHLLAGGVAGELFF.

The CDR3 nucleotides are TGCGCCAGCAGCTTGGGCGAGAATCAGCCCCAGCATTTT. Its translation: CASSLGENQPQHF. The rearrangement links TRBV5-1 to TRBJ1-5; the D is unclear. The germline V and J ends were trimmed by 0 bases and 4 bases, with 5 bases remaining between them. CDR3 length: 13 amino acids. Looked up from germline, CDR1 is SGHRS and CDR2 is YFSETQ.

This sequence joins TRBV29-1 and TRBJ2-1; TRBD1 aligns across 9 bases. Trimming at V came to 7 bases and at J to 6 bases, leaving 10 bases not matched to a gene. Per germline, CDR1 SQVTM and CDR2 ANQGSEA. The CDR3 totals 14 residues. The CDR3 nucleotides read TGCAGCGCGGTGGCCGGGACAGGGATCAATGAGCAGTTCTTC. Its translation is CSAVAGTGINEQFF.

V gene TRBV10-1 combines with J gene TRBJ2-7; D uncertain. This CDR3 contains 14 residues. V dropped 7 bases and J dropped 0 bases, with 13 bases sitting between them. Germline values: CDR1 WNHNN, CDR2 SYGVQD (reference sequence). For the CDR3, the DNA is TGCGCCAGCACCCCTAGTCTGAACTCCTACGAGCAGTACTTC. Translated: CASTPSLNSYEQYF.

The chain combines TRBV10-3 with TRBJ1-5, with 11 bases fitting TRBD1. This CDR3 has 15 residues. V shed 6 bases and J 9 bases; nucleotides not matched to a gene: 10. Germline-derived CDR1 and CDR2 are ENHRY and SYGVKD. Written as DNA, the CDR3 is TGTGCCATCAGCCAGACCGGGACAGGGGGTGGGCCCCAGCATTTT. Translation: CAISQTGTGGGPQHF.

About this clone: This specimen includes other DNA sequences encoding the same CDR3. The gene calls are TRBV14 and TRBJ2-3; a possible D gene is TRBD1 (5 bases). The CDR3 sequence is 16 residues long. V gave up 0 bases and J gave up 3 bases, with 13 bases separating them. Germline V gene lookup returns CDR1 SGHDN and CDR2 FVKESK. The CDR3 DNA follows: TGTGCCAGCAGCCAAGATCCAGGGATTAGGACAGATACGCAGTATTTT. The encoded protein is CASSQDPGIRTDTQYF.

The gene calls are TRBV2 and TRBJ2-2; D possibly corresponds to TRBD1 (5 bases). V was shortened by 4 bases and J by 4 bases, with 13 bases between the two germline ends. The germline V gene encodes CDR1 SNHLY and CDR2 FYNNEI. The CDR3 has 15 amino acids. CDR3 in amino acids: CASSVQGPGTGELFF. CDR3 nucleotides: TGTGCCAGCAGTGTGCAGGGTCCGGGCACCGGGGAGCTGTTTTTT.

The chain recombines TRBV28 with TRBJ1-5; perhaps TRBD1 as D (6 bases). CDR1 and CDR2 (germline): MDHEN, SYDVKM. The CDR3 length is 12 residues. DNA for the CDR3: TGTGCAATAGGGGGTGAGGGTCAGCCCCAGCATTTT. This encodes CAIGGEGQPQHF.

V gene TRBV11-3 combines with J gene TRBJ2-7; unclear D gene. The V end was cut by 3 bases, the J end by 0 bases, with 6 bases between. The germline V gene encodes CDR1 SGHNT and CDR2 YENEEA. This CDR3 is 13 amino acids long. Here the CDR3 DNA reads TGTGCCAGCAGCTTCACCAGCTCCTACGAGCAGTACTTC. Protein: CASSFTSSYEQYF.

This clone was seen just once. The chain is built from TRBV18 and TRBJ1-1; D is possibly TRBD1 (6 bases). Per the germline V gene, CDR1 is KGHSH and CDR2 is LQKENI. Trimming pared 2 bases from V and 2 bases from J, leaving 12 bases between. The CDR3 covers 15 residues. The CDR3 nucleotides read TGTGCCAGCTCACCAGCCCCAGGGGCTAACACTGAAGCTTTCTTT. This translates into CASSPAPGANTEAFF.

The rearrangement joins TRBV11-2 to TRBJ1-6; 9 nucleotides match TRBD1. V dropped 5 bases and J dropped 10; count of bases not matched to a gene: 12. CDR1 and CDR2 (germline): SGHAT, FQNNGV. This CDR3 contains 16 residues. As DNA, the CDR3 is TGTGCCAGCAGCACTTCGGACAGGGGAAGAGGATCACCCCTCCACTTT. Its translation is CASSTSDRGRGSPLHF.

This chain connects TRBV11-1 to TRBJ2-5, with TRBD2 matching 9 bases. This CDR3 is built from 16 residues. V trimming: 5 bases; J trimming: 3 bases; junction bases outside the gene matches: 10. From germline, CDR1 is SGHAT and CDR2 FQDESV (reference sequence). CDR3 bases: TGTGCCAGCAGCCCGGTTAGCGGGAGAGCGGAAGAGACCCAGTACTTC. This encodes CASSPVSGRAEETQYF.

This clone was observed many times. The V call is TRBV19, the J call TRBJ1-2, with D uncertain. V lost 10 bases and J 4 bases, leaving 13 bases between the germline ends. This CDR3 is built from 12 residues. Germline CDR1 is LNHDA and CDR2 is SQIVND (reference sequence). The CDR3 loop reads CAIFTASYGYTF. CDR3 bases: TGTGCCATTTTTACAGCTTCCTATGGCTACACCTTC.

The chain uses TRBV5-6 and TRBJ2-1; 8 positions match TRBD1. The CDR3 is 15 amino acids. V dropped 6 bases and J dropped 4; count of bases not matched to a gene: 9. CDR1 is SGHDT and CDR2 is YYEEEE in the germline V gene. The CDR3, as DNA: TGTGCCAGCAACCCAGGGGGCGCGCATTACAATGAGCAGTTCTTC. Amino acids: CASNPGGAHYNEQFF.

This clone was observed a handful of times. This chain joins TRBV7-2 and TRBJ2-5; 11 bases map to TRBD2. Germline trimming cut 5 bases from V and 1 base from J; bases unmatched to any gene: 6. Per germline, CDR1 SGHTA and CDR2 FQGNSA. This CDR3 is built from 16 residues. CDR3 in amino acids: CASSVGLAGRQETQYF. CDR3 nucleotides: TGTGCCAGCAGCGTCGGACTAGCGGGCCGCCAAGAGACCCAGTACTTC.

This chain joins TRBV7-8 and TRBJ2-7; maybe TRBD2 (7 bases). Germline values: CDR1 SGHVS, CDR2 FQNEAQ. The CDR3 length is 14 residues. V dropped 3 bases and J dropped 3 bases, with 12 bases sitting between them. The CDR3 DNA sequence: TGTGCCAGCAGCTTTCAGCGGGACAACTACGAGCAGTACTTC. This sequence encodes CASSFQRDNYEQYF.

As regards this clone: A read error may account for a junction end that differs from germline. V usage is TRBV18 and J usage is TRBJ1-3; D gene uncertain. Per germline, CDR1 KGHSH and CDR2 LQKENI. The CDR3 covers 14 residues. The CDR3 region has the DNA TGTGCCAGCTCGCCACAGAGCTCTGGAAACACCATATATTTT. The encoded protein is CASSPQSSGNTIYF. The full variable domain, with the rest looked up from reference TRBV18 and TRBJ1-3, is NAGVMQNPRHLVRRRGQEARLRCSPMKGHSHVYWYRQLPEEGLKFMVYLQKENIIDESGMPKERFSAEFPKEGPSILRIQQVVRGDSAAYFCASSPQSSGNTIYFGEGSWLTVV.

The rearrangement joins TRBV28 to TRBJ2-1, with 7 nucleotides matching TRBD2. CDR3 length: 15 residues. With V trimmed by 7 bases and J by 6 bases, 12 bases remained unmatched. Per the germline V gene, CDR1 is MDHEN and CDR2 is SYDVKM. The CDR3, as DNA: TGTGCCAGCACCCCCCCGGGGACTACGGGCAATGAGCAGTTCTTC. Protein product: CASTPPGTTGNEQFF.

CDR3 DNA sequence: TGTGCCAGTAGCGAGCGTAACTCTGGAAACACCATATATTTT. Translated: CASSERNSGNTIYF. The rearrangement uses TRBV19 and TRBJ1-3, with D hard to call. The V gene's germline CDR1 is LNHDA and CDR2 SQIVND (reference sequence). V was trimmed by 6 bases and J by 0 bases, leaving 9 bases between them. The CDR3 length is 14 residues.

V and J are TRBV12-3 or TRBV12-4 and TRBJ1-1; the D gene is possibly TRBD1 (6 bases). This CDR3 is 13 amino acids long. V was trimmed by 7 bases and J by 7 bases, leaving 16 bases between them. Here the CDR3 DNA reads TGTGCCAGCACCCTAGGGGGTTATGGTGAAGCTTTCTTT. Residues: CASTLGGYGEAFF.

V usage is TRBV6-1 and J usage is TRBJ1-2, with TRBD1 matching over 10 bases. From germline, CDR1 is MNHNS and CDR2 SASEGT. The CDR3 covers 15 residues. Trimming removed 1 base from V and 2 bases from J; junction bases left unmatched: 1. The CDR3 coding sequence is TGTGCCAGCAGTGAAGTGGGACAGGGGAACTATGGCTACACCTTC. Amino acid sequence: CASSEVGQGNYGYTF.

V is TRBV2 and J is TRBJ2-5, with 14 bases matching TRBD2. J was trimmed by 4 bases and V by 8 bases; bases with no gene match: 12. Germline values: CDR1 SNHLY, CDR2 FYNNEI. CDR3 length equals 17 residues. The CDR3 region has the DNA TGTGCCAGCGAACTCGGGACTAGCGGGAGTTGGGGAGAGACCCAGTACTTC. Amino acids: CASELGTSGSWGETQYF.

This rearrangement joins TRBV18 to TRBJ2-1, with D unclear. The germline V gene has CDR1 KGHSH and CDR2 LQKENI. V lost 4 bases to trimming and J lost 8 bases, with 21 bases between them. The CDR3 is 16 residues long. This chain's CDR3 is CASSRTIMPSADEQFF. The DNA of the CDR3 is TGTGCCAGCTCACGAACCATAATGCCCAGCGCAGATGAGCAGTTCTTC.

In this sample, this clone turned up once. The chain joins TRBV6-5 to TRBJ1-2; a weak D match, TRBD1 (5 bases). CDR1 is MNHEY and CDR2 is SVGAGI in the germline V gene. CDR3 length: 14 amino acids. Trimming shortened V by 4 bases and J by 3 bases, and 12 bases separated the two germline ends. The chain's CDR3 is CASSWGGLDYGYTF. As DNA, the CDR3 is TGTGCCAGCAGTTGGGGGGGACTTGACTATGGCTACACCTTC.

The V and J genes are TRBV3-1 (or the pseudogene TRBV3-2) and TRBJ2-3, with D possibly being TRBD1 (7 bases). The CDR3 extends over 20 amino acids. Per germline, CDR1 LGHDT and CDR2 YNNKEL (reference sequence). Deletions cut 1 base from V and 2 bases from J, with 25 bases between. CDR3 sequence reads: CASSQVGAGRGQVATDTQYF. For the CDR3, the DNA is TGTGCCAGCAGCCAAGTAGGAGCCGGGAGAGGACAGGTAGCCACAGATACGCAGTATTTT.